In this sample, the clone carrying this T cell receptor beta chain turned up a few times. No antigen is known for it. CDR3 length: 15 amino acids. Trimming pared 2 bases from V and 2 bases from J, leaving 7 bases between. Looked up from germline, CDR1 is MNHNY and CDR2 is SVGAGI (reference sequence). This entry comes from a study of T cells in Graves' hyperthyroidism and ophthalmopathy. Notes on the study in general: Model-based prediction identified ophthalmopathy a median 6.5 months prior to its onset.

Authors of the study amplified TCR beta CDR3 regions from RNA transcripts. The HTBI primer set served for first-round RT-PCR of the TCR CDR3. TCRdb itself ran the multiplex PCR reads through MiXCR, one entry per CDR3 protein. Altogether over 550,000 distinct CDR3 sequences are present, about a sixth being singletons, with the ten largest covering about 18%. Sample: blood. The TCR was taken from a young woman with Graves' hyperthyroidism. The chain carries TRBV6-6 and TRBJ1-6; D is unclear. CDR3 in DNA: TGTGCCAGCAGTTACGAGGTTCCCTATAATTCACCCCTCCACTTT. Translated: CASSYEVPYNSPLHF.